Listed below are T cell receptor beta chains from one sample, sequenced in a study of shared clonotypes between healthy human individuals. Assay: immunoSEQ multiplex PCR; the TCRdb copy retains only in-frame clones and omits some. The data show more than 2,000,000 clones, approximately 93% seen once. The sample comprised naive CD4+ T cells from PBMCs. The receptors were gathered from a young man in good health. Some clones in this sample may be carry-over from other donors' samples. The CDR3 runs from the conserved cysteine through the conserved F or W. The order of the fields is clone size, D gene, J gene, V gene, CDR3 protein, CDR3 DNA. The D gene is left open where the match is weak. Size values are once, few and many counts, or a class for expanded clones, and some rows have none.

clone size: .
D gene: TRBD1
J gene: TRBJ2-7
V gene: TRBV10-3
CDR3 protein: CAISDPRSGTGTHEQYF
CDR3 DNA: TGTGCCATCAGTGACCCAAGATCCGGGACAGGGACCCACGAGCAGTACTTC

clone size: .
D gene: .
J gene: TRBJ1-2
V gene: TRBV19
CDR3 protein: CATRTVHHGNYGYTF
CDR3 DNA: TGTGCCACCAGGACAGTACACCACGGTAACTATGGCTACACCTTC

clone size: .
D gene: TRBD1
J gene: TRBJ2-3
V gene: TRBV9
CDR3 protein: CASSARDSLRTDTQYF
CDR3 DNA: TGTGCCAGCAGCGCCCGGGACAGCCTCCGCACAGATACGCAGTATTTT

clone size: .
D gene: TRBD1
J gene: TRBJ2-3
V gene: TRBV7-2
CDR3 protein: CASSATGVVADTQYF
CDR3 DNA: TGTGCCAGCAGCGCCACAGGGGTGGTCGCAGATACGCAGTATTTT

clone size: .
D gene: .
J gene: TRBJ2-1
V gene: TRBV11-2
CDR3 protein: CASSLVARPAAHYNEQFF
CDR3 DNA: TGTGCCAGCAGCTTAGTAGCTAGGCCCGCCGCCCACTACAATGAGCAGTTCTTC

clone size: .
D gene: TRBD1
J gene: TRBJ1-4
V gene: TRBV18
CDR3 protein: CASSPGRSGTGGEKLFF
CDR3 DNA: TGTGCCAGCTCACCAGGACGCTCCGGGACAGGGGGTGAAAAACTGTTTTTT

clone size: .
D gene: .
J gene: TRBJ2-1
V gene: TRBV11-2
CDR3 protein: CASSLGLSSYNEQFF
CDR3 DNA: TGTGCCAGCAGCTTAGGTCTGTCTTCCTACAATGAGCAGTTCTTC

clone size: .
D gene: TRBD2
J gene: TRBJ2-5
V gene: TRBV7-6
CDR3 protein: CASSWEGGSSETQYF
CDR3 DNA: TGTGCCAGCAGCTGGGAGGGCGGGAGTTCAGAGACCCAGTACTTC

clone size: .
D gene: .
J gene: TRBJ1-2
V gene: TRBV19
CDR3 protein: CASMMGFEEHGYTF
CDR3 DNA: TGTGCCAGTATGATGGGGTTTGAAGAGCATGGCTACACCTTC

clone size: .
D gene: .
J gene: TRBJ2-3
V gene: TRBV28
CDR3 protein: CASTDGGREDTQYF
CDR3 DNA: TGTGCCAGCACCGACGGGGGCAGAGAAGATACGCAGTATTTT

clone size: .
D gene: .
J gene: TRBJ2-5
V gene: TRBV2
CDR3 protein: CASSEVGPLGEQYF
CDR3 DNA: TGTGCCAGCAGTGAGGTCGGACCTTTAGGGGAGCAGTACTTC

clone size: .
D gene: .
J gene: TRBJ1-2
V gene: TRBV19
CDR3 protein: CASSIGGRASGYTF
CDR3 DNA: TGTGCCAGTAGTATTGGAGGCAGGGCTAGTGGCTACACCTTC

clone size: few
D gene: .
J gene: TRBJ1-2
V gene: TRBV10-3
CDR3 protein: CAISERMEGNGYTF
CDR3 DNA: TGTGCCATCAGTGAACGGATGGAGGGGAATGGCTACACCTTC

clone size: .
D gene: TRBD2
J gene: TRBJ2-1
V gene: TRBV12-5
CDR3 protein: CASGLVLGRARSYNEQFF
CDR3 DNA: TGTGCTAGTGGTTTGGTACTTGGGAGGGCCCGCTCCTACAATGAGCAGTTCTTC

clone size: .
D gene: TRBD1
J gene: TRBJ2-5
V gene: TRBV28
CDR3 protein: CASSQQGGETQYF
CDR3 DNA: TGTGCCAGCAGCCAACAGGGGGGAGAGACCCAGTACTTC

clone size: .
D gene: TRBD2
J gene: TRBJ2-1
V gene: TRBV7-2
CDR3 protein: CASSLVRASGISRFF
CDR3 DNA: TGTGCCAGCAGCTTAGTACGGGCGAGCGGGATCTCTCGGTTCTTC

clone size: few
D gene: .
J gene: TRBJ1-1
V gene: TRBV30
CDR3 protein: CAWSEQGLGWVAFF
CDR3 DNA: TGTGCCTGGAGTGAACAGGGTTTGGGGTGGGTAGCTTTCTTT

clone size: .
D gene: .
J gene: TRBJ2-5
V gene: TRBV9
CDR3 protein: CASSVGIGGRETQYF
CDR3 DNA: TGTGCCAGCAGCGTCGGGATTGGGGGACGGGAGACCCAGTACTTC

clone size: .
D gene: TRBD1
J gene: TRBJ2-5
V gene: TRBV2
CDR3 protein: CARTVLRDRKETQYF
CDR3 DNA: TGTGCCAGAACCGTCCTGCGGGACAGGAAAGAGACCCAGTACTTC

clone size: .
D gene: .
J gene: TRBJ2-4
V gene: TRBV11-2
CDR3 protein: CASTPFDGKNIQYF
CDR3 DNA: TGTGCCAGCACCCCGTTCGATGGCAAAAACATTCAGTACTTC

clone size: .
D gene: TRBD2
J gene: TRBJ2-2
V gene: TRBV7-9
CDR3 protein: CASRPRGVPNTGELFF
CDR3 DNA: TGTGCCAGCAGGCCTCGGGGGGTCCCCAACACCGGGGAGCTGTTTTTT

clone size: .
D gene: TRBD1
J gene: TRBJ2-7
V gene: TRBV11-2
CDR3 protein: CASSLGLGQGRGEQYF
CDR3 DNA: TGTGCCAGCAGCTTAGGGCTGGGACAGGGGAGAGGCGAGCAGTACTTC

clone size: .
D gene: TRBD2
J gene: TRBJ2-5
V gene: TRBV12-5
CDR3 protein: CASGPTGLAGKETQYF
CDR3 DNA: TGTGCTAGTGGCCCCACCGGACTAGCGGGAAAAGAGACCCAGTACTTC

clone size: .
D gene: TRBD1
J gene: TRBJ1-2
V gene: TRBV27
CDR3 protein: CASSSGQLPIGGYTF
CDR3 DNA: TGTGCCAGCAGTTCGGGACAGCTCCCTATCGGGGGCTACACCTTC

clone size: .
D gene: .
J gene: TRBJ1-2
V gene: TRBV6-5
CDR3 protein: CASSSGARGYTF
CDR3 DNA: TGTGCCAGCAGTTCGGGGGCGCGGGGCTACACCTTC

clone size: .
D gene: TRBD1
J gene: TRBJ1-5
V gene: TRBV7-9
CDR3 protein: CASSPSGQGREPQHF
CDR3 DNA: TGTGCCAGCAGCCCGTCGGGACAGGGTAGGGAGCCCCAGCATTTT

clone size: .
D gene: TRBD2
J gene: TRBJ2-7
V gene: TRBV5-1
CDR3 protein: CASSYKLAGNDEQYF
CDR3 DNA: TGCGCCAGCAGCTATAAGCTAGCGGGAAATGATGAGCAGTACTTC

clone size: .
D gene: TRBD1
J gene: TRBJ2-7
V gene: TRBV5-1
CDR3 protein: CASSLDLAGTVGEQYF
CDR3 DNA: TGCGCCAGCAGCTTGGATCTGGCAGGGACAGTAGGAGAGCAGTACTTC

clone size: .
D gene: .
J gene: TRBJ2-5
V gene: TRBV2
CDR3 protein: CASSGTSQETQYF
CDR3 DNA: TGTGCCAGCAGCGGGACTTCTCAAGAGACCCAGTACTTC

clone size: .
D gene: TRBD2
J gene: TRBJ2-2
V gene: TRBV5-1
CDR3 protein: CASSLTSGRTGELFF
CDR3 DNA: TGCGCCAGCAGCCTGACTAGCGGGCGCACCGGGGAGCTGTTTTTT

clone size: once
D gene: .
J gene: TRBJ1-1
V gene: TRBV18
CDR3 protein: CASSMSLVGLMNTEAFF
CDR3 DNA: TGTGCCAGCTCAATGTCTTTGGTAGGTCTAATGAACACTGAAGCTTTCTTT

clone size: .
D gene: .
J gene: TRBJ1-5
V gene: TRBV6-5
CDR3 protein: CASSSTVSNQPQHF
CDR3 DNA: TGTGCCAGCAGTTCTACAGTTAGCAATCAGCCCCAGCATTTT

clone size: .
D gene: .
J gene: TRBJ2-1
V gene: TRBV7-3
CDR3 protein: CASSSDIGELNEQFF
CDR3 DNA: TGTGCCAGCAGCTCGGATATCGGGGAGTTAAATGAGCAGTTCTTC

clone size: .
D gene: TRBD1
J gene: TRBJ1-1
V gene: TRBV7-6
CDR3 protein: CASSFSPGQEAFF
CDR3 DNA: TGTGCCAGCAGCTTTTCCCCGGGACAGGAGGCTTTCTTT

clone size: .
D gene: TRBD1
J gene: TRBJ1-2
V gene: TRBV30
CDR3 protein: CAWRLQGALGGYTF
CDR3 DNA: TGTGCCTGGAGACTACAGGGGGCTCTTGGTGGCTACACCTTC

clone size: .
D gene: TRBD2
J gene: TRBJ2-7
V gene: TRBV28
CDR3 protein: CASSPGGAVPYEQYF
CDR3 DNA: TGTGCCAGCAGTCCGGGGGGGGCGGTCCCCTACGAGCAGTACTTC

clone size: once
D gene: .
J gene: TRBJ2-3
V gene: TRBV5-8
CDR3 protein: CANKPPGLKTDTQYF
CDR3 DNA: TGTGCCAACAAACCCCCGGGACTCAAGACAGATACGCAGTATTTT

clone size: .
D gene: .
J gene: TRBJ2-7
V gene: TRBV6-6
CDR3 protein: CASSYSALNYEQYF
CDR3 DNA: TGTGCCAGCAGTTACTCTGCCCTTAACTACGAGCAGTACTTC

clone size: .
D gene: .
J gene: TRBJ1-2
V gene: TRBV6-1
CDR3 protein: CASSEQRSGYTF
CDR3 DNA: TGTGCCAGCAGTGAACAGAGGAGCGGCTACACCTTC

clone size: once
D gene: .
J gene: TRBJ2-7
V gene: TRBV5-5
CDR3 protein: CASSLTGESYEQYF
CDR3 DNA: TGTGCCAGCAGCTTGACGGGGGAGAGCTACGAGCAGTACTTC

clone size: .
D gene: TRBD1
J gene: TRBJ2-7
V gene: TRBV6-5
CDR3 protein: CASSYSTTGWVEQYF
CDR3 DNA: TGTGCCAGCAGTTACTCGACGACAGGGTGGGTGGAGCAGTACTTC

clone size: .
D gene: .
J gene: TRBJ2-7
V gene: TRBV11-2
CDR3 protein: CASSQAAGSSYEQYF
CDR3 DNA: TGTGCCAGCAGCCAGGCGGCGGGGTCCTCCTACGAGCAGTACTTC

clone size: .
D gene: .
J gene: TRBJ2-2
V gene: TRBV7-3
CDR3 protein: CASSPPGPGELFF
CDR3 DNA: TGTGCCAGCAGCCCCCCCGGCCCCGGGGAGCTGTTTTTT

clone size: .
D gene: .
J gene: TRBJ1-1
V gene: TRBV6-1
CDR3 protein: CASTRQYTEAFF
CDR3 DNA: TGTGCCAGCACCAGACAGTACACTGAAGCTTTCTTT

clone size: .
D gene: .
J gene: TRBJ1-2
V gene: TRBV6-5
CDR3 protein: CASSYPGEGSGYTF
CDR3 DNA: TGTGCCAGCAGTTACCCGGGGGAGGGTAGCGGCTACACCTTC

clone size: .
D gene: TRBD1
J gene: TRBJ2-7
V gene: TRBV28
CDR3 protein: CASSPTGFSYEQYF
CDR3 DNA: TGTGCCAGCAGTCCGACAGGGTTCTCCTACGAGCAGTACTTC

clone size: .
D gene: TRBD1
J gene: TRBJ2-3
V gene: TRBV7-2
CDR3 protein: CASSWDRGGTDTQYF
CDR3 DNA: TGTGCCAGCAGCTGGGACAGGGGGGGTACAGATACGCAGTATTTT

clone size: .
D gene: TRBD1
J gene: TRBJ2-7
V gene: TRBV7-9
CDR3 protein: CASSTADRGPEYF
CDR3 DNA: TGTGCCAGCAGCACAGCCGACAGGGGTCCAGAGTACTTC

clone size: .
D gene: .
J gene: TRBJ2-2
V gene: TRBV18
CDR3 protein: CASSPRTDGTGELFF
CDR3 DNA: TGTGCCAGCTCACCACGGACAGATGGCACCGGGGAGCTGTTTTTT

clone size: .
D gene: TRBD1
J gene: TRBJ2-3
V gene: TRBV6-5
CDR3 protein: CASSYTGGSTDTQYF
CDR3 DNA: TGTGCCAGCAGTTACACAGGGGGTAGCACAGATACGCAGTATTTT

clone size: .
D gene: TRBD1
J gene: TRBJ1-1
V gene: TRBV28
CDR3 protein: CASSSPTRARVGQGASEAFF
CDR3 DNA: TGTGCCAGCAGTTCCCCCACTCGAGCCCGTGTTGGACAGGGGGCGTCTGAAGCTTTCTTT

clone size: .
D gene: .
J gene: TRBJ1-4
V gene: TRBV27
CDR3 protein: CASRRYRDPFTTNEKLFF
CDR3 DNA: TGTGCCAGCAGGAGATACAGGGATCCCTTTACAACTAATGAAAAACTGTTTTTT

clone size: .
D gene: TRBD1
J gene: TRBJ1-4
V gene: TRBV27
CDR3 protein: CASTDRVREKLFF
CDR3 DNA: TGTGCCAGCACTGACAGGGTTCGAGAAAAACTGTTTTTT

clone size: .
D gene: .
J gene: TRBJ1-5
V gene: TRBV18
CDR3 protein: CASSPGQGNDQPQHF
CDR3 DNA: TGTGCCAGCTCACCAGGGCAGGGGAATGATCAGCCCCAGCATTTT

clone size: .
D gene: .
J gene: TRBJ2-5
V gene: TRBV11-2
CDR3 protein: CASSPWAGMKETQYF
CDR3 DNA: TGTGCCAGCAGCCCGTGGGCAGGGATGAAGGAGACCCAGTACTTC

clone size: .
D gene: TRBD1
J gene: TRBJ2-7
V gene: TRBV5-1
CDR3 protein: CASSYSGTGSEQYF
CDR3 DNA: TGCGCCAGCAGCTATTCCGGGACAGGGAGCGAGCAGTACTTC

clone size: .
D gene: .
J gene: TRBJ1-1
V gene: TRBV20-1
CDR3 protein: CSASTTLEAFF
CDR3 DNA: TGCAGTGCTAGTACGACCCTTGAAGCTTTCTTT